This T cell receptor beta chain was recovered during a study of shared clonotypes between healthy human individuals. This clone is a singleton in its sample. The target antigen is unknown. Study-level points and caveats: Clonotypes shared by all four sorted-subset donors had higher generation probabilities than non-shared clonotypes. Blood was the only sampled material, and tissue repertoires likely differ. The study drew on few donors, limiting represented genetic and exposure-history diversity.

CD45RO-negative, CCR7-selected cells formed the naive CD8 fraction, which excluded terminally differentiated effector memory CD45RA+ cells. Measured with immunoSEQ multiplex PCR; TCRdb has only the in-frame clones, and not every one. The table has about 2 million clones, around 96% seen once. Source material: naive CD8+ T cells sorted from blood. This clonotype originated in a man between 18 and 35 years old in good health.

The CDR3 coding sequence is TGTGCCAGCAGCTCCCAGGACCTGGACGAGCAGTACTTC. It is translated as CASSSQDLDEQYF. This chain joins TRBV7-6 and TRBJ2-7; unclear D gene. Germline V gene lookup returns CDR1 SGHVS and CDR2 FNYEAQ. This CDR3 is 13 amino acids long. Trimming took 4 bases from V and 5 from J, leaving 12 bases between them.